Detailed here is one T cell receptor beta chain. What it binds is unknown. These data are taken from a study of CD8+ T cells in alopecia areata. Study-level information: Affected scalp percentage set treated patients' severity scores.

Trimming cost V 8 bases and J 5 bases; bases outside gene matches: 5. Germline-derived CDR1 and CDR2 are SQVTM and ANQGSEA. The CDR3 covers 13 residues. Treatment reported: oral pan-JAK inhibitor, 5-10 mg twice daily. Notes on the study in general: Lesional scalp, especially alopecia totalis/universalis, showed higher clonality than normal scalp.

Investigators isolated RNA and reverse transcribed it into cDNA to act as the sequencing template. Libraries were prepared by immunoSEQ multiplex PCR; TCRdb keeps only in-frame clonotypes and omits some of them. In the table there are some 120,000 clones, around 60% of which are singletons. Sequenced material: CD4+ T cells sorted from blood, taken at week 4, from a patient treated with tofacitinib. This TCR came from a human donor with alopecia areata. The J gene is TRBJ2-1, the V gene TRBV29-1, with 11 bases lining up with TRBD2. The CDR3 nucleotides read TGCAGCATAGCGGGGGGGCTCAACAATGAGCAGTTCTTC. This codes for CSIAGGLNNEQFF.